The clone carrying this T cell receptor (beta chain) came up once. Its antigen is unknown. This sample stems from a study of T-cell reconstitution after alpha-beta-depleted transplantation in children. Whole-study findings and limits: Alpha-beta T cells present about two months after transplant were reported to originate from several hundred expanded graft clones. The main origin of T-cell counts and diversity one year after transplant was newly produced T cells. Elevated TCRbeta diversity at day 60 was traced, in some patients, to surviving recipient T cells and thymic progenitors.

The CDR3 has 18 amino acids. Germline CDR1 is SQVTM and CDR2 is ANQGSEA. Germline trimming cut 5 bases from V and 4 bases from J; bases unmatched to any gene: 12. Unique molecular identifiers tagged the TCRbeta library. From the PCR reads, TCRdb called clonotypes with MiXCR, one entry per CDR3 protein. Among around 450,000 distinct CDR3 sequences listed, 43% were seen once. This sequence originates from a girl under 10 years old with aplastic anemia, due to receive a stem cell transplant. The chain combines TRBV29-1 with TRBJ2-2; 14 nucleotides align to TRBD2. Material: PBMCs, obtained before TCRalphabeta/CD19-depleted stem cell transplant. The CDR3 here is CSVYHLGTSGRSTGELFF. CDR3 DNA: TGCAGCGTTTATCATCTAGGGACTAGCGGGAGAAGCACCGGGGAGCTGTTTTTT.